Listed below are T cell receptor beta chains from one sample, sequenced in a study of blood T cell repertoires in COVID-19. The data were produced by immunoSEQ multiplex PCR, yet TCRdb's version contains in-frame clones alone and is incomplete. The table has tens of thousands of clones, roughly 80% seen once; the top ten hold about 6.3%. Sequenced input: peripheral blood. These TCRs come from a man aged 60 to 69 with acute or convalescent COVID-19. The CDR3 runs from the conserved cysteine through the conserved F or W. Each record gives: J gene, V gene, CDR3 protein.

>TRBJ1-2|TRBV10-2
CASRRTGSGYGYTF
>TRBJ1-2|TRBV7-2
CASSSDRGYGYTF
>TRBJ2-2|TRBV10-1
CASSAGAGELFF
>TRBJ1-1|TRBV19
CASKIRADYEAFF
>TRBJ2-1|TRBV29-1
CSVDDRGYNEQFF
>TRBJ1-4|TRBV6-2/TRBV6-3
CASSSGQGAANEKLFF
>TRBJ2-5|TRBV15
CATSREPGRETQYF
>TRBJ2-3|TRBV28
CASNGVSRTDTQYF
>TRBJ2-3|TRBV19
CASSSGLAGDSDTQYF
>TRBJ2-7|TRBV25-1
CATRESYEQYF
>TRBJ1-2|TRBV5-6
CASSLEAVYGYTF
>TRBJ2-7|TRBV6-2/TRBV6-3
CASSYSGDRPGRYEQYF
>TRBJ1-2|TRBV7-8
CASSSALGAWGYTF
>TRBJ1-4|TRBV5-1
CASSHGDRYNEKLFF
>TRBJ2-1|TRBV7-8
CASIPRMGASELNEQFF
>TRBJ1-1|TRBV20-1
CSADGDREAFF
>TRBJ1-2|TRBV28
CASSLIGVVEGGYTF
>TRBJ2-7|TRBV5-1
CASSLAEGRGHEQYF
>TRBJ1-5|TRBV15
CATSREGTTVGNQPQHF
>TRBJ2-1|TRBV5-4
CASSGDRDRPSSYNEQFF
>TRBJ2-1|TRBV5-1
CASSPRLAGGNEQFF
>TRBJ2-2|TRBV5-1
CASSFSGGNTGELFF
>TRBJ1-3|TRBV19
CASSAGRSGNTIYF
>TRBJ1-5|TRBV30
CAWRTAGGWDQPQHF
>TRBJ1-1|TRBV19
CASSIPTQGSTEAFF
>TRBJ1-6|TRBV7-9
CASSLSLGGSPLHF
>TRBJ1-4|TRBV19
CASSIGGQGTQKLFF
>TRBJ1-5|TRBV3-1/TRBV3-2
CASSQGTGGTPQHF
>TRBJ2-1|TRBV12-5
CASGLGDGNYNEQFF
>TRBJ2-3|TRBV7-6
CASSLGSGIESTQYF
>TRBJ2-5|TRBV11-2
CASSFSGGVETQYF
>TRBJ1-2|TRBV10-2
CASRDAQGLNYGYTF
>TRBJ2-5|TRBV5-1
CASSKRHVQETQYF
>TRBJ2-1|TRBV27
CASSLSIVDEQFF
>TRBJ1-6|TRBV28
CASSPPIGQGSYNSPLHF
>TRBJ2-5|TRBV10-3
CAISGGGGPQETQYF
>TRBJ1-1|TRBV5-1
CASSFNRATEAFF
>TRBJ1-4|TRBV6-5
CASSYTPANEKLFF
>TRBJ2-7|TRBV6-5
CASGGQDSAYEQYF
>TRBJ1-3|TRBV19
CASSSRGQGYLAAGNTIYF